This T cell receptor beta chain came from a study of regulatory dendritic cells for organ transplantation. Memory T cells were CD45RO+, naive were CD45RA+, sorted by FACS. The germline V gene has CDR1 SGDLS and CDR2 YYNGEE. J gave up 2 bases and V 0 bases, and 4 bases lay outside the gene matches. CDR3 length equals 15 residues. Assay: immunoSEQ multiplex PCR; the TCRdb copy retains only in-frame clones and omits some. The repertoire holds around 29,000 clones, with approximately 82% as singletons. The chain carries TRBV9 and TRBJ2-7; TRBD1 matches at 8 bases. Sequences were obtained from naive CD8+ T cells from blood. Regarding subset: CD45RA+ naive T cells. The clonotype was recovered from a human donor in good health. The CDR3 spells CASSVATGDAYEQYF. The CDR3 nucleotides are TGTGCCAGCAGCGTAGCGACAGGGGACGCCTACGAGCAGTACTTC. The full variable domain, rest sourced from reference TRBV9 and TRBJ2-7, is DSGVTQTPKHLITATGQRVTLRCSPRSGDLSVYWYQQSLDQGLQFLIQYYNGEERAKGNILERFSAQQFPDLHSELNLSSLELGDSALYFCASSVATGDAYEQYFGPGTRLTVT.